This TCR beta chain was sequenced for a study of T cell changes during pregnancy in multiple sclerosis. Sequenced by immunoSEQ multiplex PCR; TCRdb stores in-frame clones only, minus some. The sample has just under 35,000 clones, approximately 91% seen once; the top ten hold 4% to 4.5%. The source is a female donor in good health, enrolled as a control in a pregnancy study. This sample comprised peripheral blood, obtained in the second trimester of pregnancy.

The CDR3 nucleotides are TGTGCCAGCAGCTTAGTTGGGGGGTTTAATGAAAAACTGTTTTTT. As protein: CASSLVGGFNEKLFF. This chain uses TRBV7-6 with TRBJ1-4; TRBD1 is a possible D gene (5 bases). The length of the CDR3 is 15 residues. Trimming took 1 base from V and 4 from J, leaving 10 bases between them. Germline loops: CDR1 SGHVS, CDR2 FNYEAQ.